This is a list of T cell receptor beta chains from one sample in a study of blood T cells in healthy people across ages. MiXCR, applied by TCRdb to the 5' RACE reads, yields one record per CDR3 protein. The table lists roughly 800,000 distinct CDR3 sequences, roughly 25% of them singletons. This same sample was also part of a study on T cells of mothers and their children.

Sequences were obtained from blood. Receptor source: a boy aged 5 to 17 in good health. The CDR3 runs from the conserved cysteine through the conserved F or W. The D gene is left open where the match is weak. Only some rows state a clone size, as once, few, many or a class for expanded clones.

TRBJ2-1	TRBV11-2	.	12	.	CASSRDRNEQFF	TGTGCCAGCAGCCGCGACAGAAATGAGCAGTTCTTC
TRBJ2-5	TRBV11-2	.	15	.	CASSLSGGVGETQYF	TGTGCCAGCAGCTTATCTGGCGGGGTGGGGGAGACCCAGTACTTC
TRBJ2-2	TRBV7-2	.	16	.	CASSLLPAQNTGELFF	TGTGCCAGCAGCTTACTCCCAGCGCAGAACACCGGGGAGCTGTTTTTT
TRBJ1-1	TRBV7-2	TRBD1	18	few	CASSLLLPGQGVSTEAFF	TGTGCCAGCAGCTTACTACTGCCGGGACAGGGGGTAAGCACTGAAGCTTTCTTT
TRBJ2-3	TRBV29-1	.	12	.	CSVETGIDTQYF	TGCAGCGTTGAGACTGGCATCGATACGCAGTATTTT
TRBJ1-1	TRBV2	TRBD1	18	.	CASSEGQGWARTNTEAFF	TGTGCCAGCAGTGAAGGACAGGGTTGGGCGAGGACGAACACTGAAGCTTTCTTT
TRBJ1-4	TRBV28	.	16	few	CASSFLTFDFGEKLFF	TGTGCCAGCAGTTTTCTTACATTCGACTTCGGGGAAAAACTGTTTTTT
TRBJ2-7	TRBV18	TRBD1	16	few	CASSPTTGGAPYEQYF	TGTGCCAGCTCACCGACGACAGGGGGCGCCCCCTACGAGCAGTACTTC
TRBJ1-5	TRBV7-2	.	14	.	CASSAARVSQPQHF	TGTGCCAGCAGCGCAGCCAGGGTTTCCCAGCCCCAGCATTTT
TRBJ2-7	TRBV20-1	TRBD2	13	.	CSARRGVTYEQYF	TGCAGTGCTAGACGGGGGGTTACCTACGAGCAGTACTTC
TRBJ2-5	TRBV12-3/TRBV12-4	.	16	few	CASSPRPPVDQETQYF	TGTGCCAGCAGTCCCCGACCCCCGGTGGACCAAGAGACCCAGTACTTC
TRBJ1-6	TRBV7-3	.	15	few	CASSSTPDYNSPLHF	TGTGCCAGCAGCTCCACCCCGGACTATAATTCACCCCTCCACTTT
TRBJ2-7	TRBV11-2	.	18	.	CASSLEPGDLGGFYEQYF	TGTGCCAGCAGCTTAGAGCCGGGAGACCTAGGGGGTTTCTACGAGCAGTACTTC
TRBJ2-7	TRBV29-1	.	17	.	CSVEALPSRPGPYEQYF	TGCAGCGTTGAAGCCCTCCCGTCCAGGCCAGGGCCGTACGAGCAGTACTTC
TRBJ2-1	TRBV28	TRBD2	18	.	CASSLALAGATNYNEQFF	TGTGCCAGCAGCCTGGCCCTAGCGGGGGCGACGAACTACAATGAGCAGTTCTTC
TRBJ2-1	TRBV12-3/TRBV12-4	TRBD1	16	few	CASSLSMQGQYNEQFF	TGTGCCAGCAGTTTATCTATGCAGGGACAGTACAATGAGCAGTTCTTC
TRBJ1-3	TRBV7-2	TRBD1	18	few	CASSLAAGTGLSGNTIYF	TGTGCCAGCAGCTTAGCTGCCGGGACAGGGCTTTCTGGAAACACCATATATTTT
TRBJ2-5	TRBV29-1	TRBD2	15	.	CSVEDRAGARETQYF	TGCAGCGTTGAAGATCGGGCGGGAGCTCGTGAGACCCAGTACTTC
TRBJ2-3	TRBV7-3	TRBD2	15	.	CASSPGLAPADTQYF	TGTGCCAGCAGCCCAGGACTAGCCCCCGCAGATACGCAGTATTTT
TRBJ2-7	TRBV12-3/TRBV12-4	TRBD2	15	.	CASSLLAGGRYEQYF	TGTGCCAGCAGCCTACTAGCGGGAGGCAGGTACGAGCAGTACTTC